This T cell receptor (beta chain) was captured in a study of cytomegalovirus exposure and HLA in healthy donors (dated by TCRdb to about 2017). Background for the entire study: An earlier analysis of several hundred of the donors reported 250 to 350 Gb of sequence data and roughly 100 million unique TCR beta sequences from 190 million or so T cells. Around 320 gigabases of sequencing data and roughly 90 million unique TCR sequences were included in an early release covering roughly 700 HLA-typed donors. Of the roughly 410 genotyped donors, more than 75% were placed in the genetic ancestry cluster associated with self-reported Caucasian donors. The aim of the study was to test whether cataloging public T cell receptors could identify signatures of past pathogen exposure. The T cell repertoires of 670 or so subjects were profiled by immunosequencing and related to cytomegalovirus serostatus. Besides the first cohort of under 700 subjects, a separate validation cohort made up of 90 to 150 different subjects was used. The study combined high-throughput TCR immunosequencing, statistical association of individual TCRs with disease status, and machine learning to predict cytomegalovirus infection status. In a later analysis, previously published TCR beta repertoires from some 640 donors were re-analyzed and high-resolution HLA genotyping was added so that TCR occurrence patterns could be studied. In the later analysis, no new phenotypic data were used to find candidate immune exposures; instead, reliance was placed on TCR beta sequences and their occurrence across donors. An earlier analysis of about 600 of the donors used high-throughput TCR beta sequencing to judge whether each TCR beta V gene segment behaved as functional or pseudogenic. Donor age, sex, ethnicity and CMV serostatus were compiled alongside the repertoire data. A later genetic analysis used genome-wide SNP genotypes for about three fifths of the 666 donors, treating that subset as a discovery cohort. All discovery cohort repertoires had been generated using a single sequencing platform. HLA typing included class I and class II loci at four-digit resolution. Typing coverage varied by locus: roughly 629-630 donors for A, B, C, DRB1 and DQB1; some 520 for DQA1; approximately 570 for DPA1; some 470 for DPB1. Four to six DR-DQ haplotypes were handled as single units for association and clustering because linkage in the cohort was strong. Among 350 to 400 genotyped donors of the cohort, an average of approximately 240,000 unique TCR beta nucleotide sequences were sequenced per donor, roughly 20% of them non-productive. What the authors observed across the whole study: In both the original and validation cohorts, the classifier was reported to diagnose cytomegalovirus status with high specificity and sensitivity. At a false discovery rate of 0.05, a later analysis linked roughly 17,000 TCR beta sequences to specific HLA alleles. Because counts were too low, more than 15 rarely observed V segments, including chromosome 9 orphons, were left out of the earlier analysis of some 640 of the donors. Sequencing depth was assumed to be roughly uniform across donors in the presence/absence analyses, though that assumption may not hold. Broadly in line with IMGT annotations, most TCR beta V segments showed up in productive rearrangements about 90% or about 30% of the time in an earlier analysis of 587 of the donors. An association between a missense DCLRE1C variant and V-gene and J-gene trimming of TCR beta chains was found in a later genetic analysis and replicated in an independent cohort. A cluster of highly shared sequence variants was judged likely to be a technical artifact of the sequencing pipeline. Immune exposure information for the cohort was limited to CMV serostatus. Most CMV-associated TCR beta chains appeared to be HLA-restricted in a later analysis, and the HLA associations seemed to be driven largely by CMV exposure. HLA typing was unavailable for some donors at each locus, so association tests used only the typed subset. A later analysis found that HLA-associated TCR beta chains were more clonally expanded and had lower generation probabilities than equally common non-associated chains. In a later analysis, several top co-occurrence clusters were reported to appear linked to parvovirus B19, influenza, CMV and Epstein-Barr virus. Across donors, most TCR sequences were observed very rarely, whereas some public TCRs were present in many individuals. Compared with the 666-donor mean, donors in an Asian-associated ancestry cluster had fewer N-insertions in productive TCRs, according to a later genetic analysis. A further reported finding was that TCR beta sequences accurately predicted the HLA-A and HLA-B alleles for most subjects in the first cohort. According to a later analysis, TCR association rates differed among HLA loci, with DRB1 alleles showing the most associated TCRs and HLA-C alleles showing the fewest. The study gave a list of some 150 TCR beta chains associated with cytomegalovirus. The authors suggested that the approach could potentially be generalized to other disease states and immunological phenotypes. In vitro tests confirmed that three of the cytomegalovirus-associated TCR beta chains recognize cytomegalovirus antigens. Assigning TCR associations to individual alleles was difficult when HLA alleles, especially DR and DQ, strongly co-occurred. Only TCR beta chains were sequenced in this cohort, and the absence of alpha or paired-chain data limited detectable features. Correlated functional status among segregating V segments might be attributable to linkage disequilibrium, but an unknown experimental factor could not be ruled out.

The library was built by means of the immunoSEQ multiplex PCR assay. For the multiplex PCR, a mixture combining 60 forward primers for TCR Vbeta segments and 13 reverse primers for TCR Jbeta segments was used. The CDR3 region of rearranged TCR beta genes was amplified from genomic DNA by a multiplex PCR assay. Amplified TCR beta libraries were sequenced as 87-base-pair reads on the Illumina HiSeq System. On the study's bioinformatics: In a later analysis, tens of millions of unique TCR beta chains were counted across the roughly 610 repertoires, and roughly 10 million of these chains were shared by at least two donors. Raw reads were error-corrected and collapsed into unique sequences by a nearest-neighbor algorithm in which closely related sequences were merged to remove PCR and sequencing errors. V, D and J gene segments were assigned by aligning CDR3 sequences to IMGT reference sequences. Each retained sequence needed at least a six-nucleotide match to both a V gene segment and a J gene segment. A rearrangement counted as productive if the CDR3 had no stop codons and remained in frame with V and J, and every other rearrangement counted as non-productive. Following IMGT convention, CDR3 was defined as the stretch from the second conserved V-encoded cysteine up to the conserved J-encoded phenylalanine. In an earlier analysis of roughly 580 of the donors, sequences lacking an unambiguous match to a single V gene segment were excluded. An earlier analysis of some 500 of the donors classified V segments as functional when productive rearrangements were above 56.7% and as segregating when the standard deviation between donors was above 5%. A statistical classification framework was developed to diagnose cytomegalovirus status using the catalog of TCR beta chain sequences. A later analysis assigned V and J genes by comparing TCR nucleotide sequences with IMGT/GENE-DB human TR gene sequences. Using the TCRdist pipeline, a later analysis assigned CDR3 sequences along with most-parsimonious VDJ recombination scenarios. A later analysis defined each TCR beta chain by its CDR3 amino acid sequence plus V-gene family, and excluded reads lacking a unique V-gene family. To address suspected cross-contamination and a sequencing artifact, a later analysis removed several hundred highly shared, low-generation-probability nucleotide sequences. In a later analysis, a clonal expansion index was calculated for each public chain from normalized within-repertoire ranks of inferred template counts. In a later analysis, generation probabilities were computed using a VDJ recombination model fitted to out-of-frame rearrangements, and the results were checked against IGoR. In a later analysis, TCR-TCR, TCR-HLA and TCR-CMV co-occurrence was scored with hypergeometric tests, and a repertoire-size bias correction was applied to TCR pairs. A later analysis estimated false discovery rates by permuting HLA or CMV assignments 20 times. A later analysis grouped co-occurring TCRs with DBSCAN, adding TCRdist sequence similarity when clustering within HLA-allele-positive subsets. Repertoires with fewer than 30,000 or more than 120,000 public chains were left out of co-occurrence clustering, as were about 5 repertoires with anomalous nucleotide sharing. TCRdb stores this immuneACCESS table with in-frame sequences only. Part of the clones is absent; in the studies checked, under half of the shortfall reflects unresolved V genes, and no reason is known for the rest. Clonal size and the V and J genes are those of that table, whereas D and trimming came from the DNA. This sample comprises roughly 170,000 clones, approximately 78% of them detected only once. Jointly, the top ten make up approximately 0.8% of the sample.

A word on this clone: There is no known antigen for this receptor. One base away there is no much larger clone; base qualities are not given.

The cohort consisted of 666 healthy bone marrow donors. At the time of sampling, every cohort member was nominally healthy, though immune exposures that went unrecorded were likely present. The donor was CMV seronegative and was included in the group of 352 seronegative cohort members. Each donor provided a peripheral blood sample, and peripheral blood mononuclear cells were used for TCR beta sequencing. Genomic DNA was extracted from the blood cell samples with the Qiagen DNeasy Blood Extraction Kit. The sequenced sample was PBMCs. This TCR was sampled from a woman under 30 in good health and CMV-seronegative.

The DNA reads TGTGCCAGCAGCCCTGGGGGCGGGAGCGGGTACAATGAGCAGTTCTTC. Its amino acids are CASSPGGGSGYNEQFF. This sequence uses TRBV7-9 and TRBJ2-1, and perhaps TRBD2 as D gene, on 7 matching bases. The germline V gene (reference sequence) yields SEHNR for CDR1 and FQNEAQ for CDR2. From its cysteine to its phenylalanine, the CDR3 spans 16 amino acids. The sequence is cut down to CDR3 DNA, 48 bases in frame from base 1. V is shortened by 5 bases, J by 4 bases, and the region joining them spans 18 bases. With the rest looked up from the reference TRBV7-9 and TRBJ2-1 genes rather than sequenced, the full variable domain is DTGVSQNPRHKITKRGQNVTFRCDPISEHNRLYWYRQTLGQGPEFLTYFQNEAQLEKSRLLSDRFSAERPKGSFSTLEIQRTEQGDSAMYLCASSPGGGSGYNEQFFGPGTRLTVL.